The following is a T cell receptor beta chain sequence with its context. The V gene lost 6 bases and the J gene lost 1 base, with 10 bases spanning the gap. The CDR3 runs 13 residues. Germline V gene data show CDR1 as MDHEN and CDR2 as SYDVKM. Seattle patients were enrolled while actively infected and followed longitudinally. This specimen belongs to a study of blood T cell repertoires in COVID-19. How the authors handled the data: Amplification of reference gene primers provided the estimated nucleated cell counts. TCRdb keeps only in-frame clones here, not all; method: immunoSEQ multiplex PCR. V, J and clone size derive from that table, while D and trimming were established from the DNA sequence. The table records 250,000 to 300,000 clones, approximately 90% of them present only once.

This sequence originates from a woman in her thirties with COVID-19, enrolled during active disease. Sequencing was performed on peripheral blood. This chain uses TRBV28 with TRBJ2-7; tentative D call: TRBD2 (6 bases). The CDR3 sequence is CASSPGRSYEQYF. CDR3 in DNA: TGTGCCAGCAGCCCAGGGAGGTCCTACGAGCAGTACTTC.